This T cell receptor (beta chain) is drawn from a study of identical twins. Overall study results and limits: Some out-of-frame alpha sequences were shared by twins, and these showed excess low generation probability. Conclusions came from cross-sectional statistical analysis, not from following the same donors.

This CDR3 comprises 12 residues. Germline V lookup: CDR1 SNHLY, CDR2 FYNNEI. V dropped 5 bases and J dropped 8 bases, with 12 bases sitting between them. It was template switching that added a universal primer site, and there were unique molecular identifiers on the cDNA. MiXCR, run by TCRdb on the 5' RACE reads, gives a single entry per CDR3 protein. The sample lists about 530,000 distinct CDR3 sequences, approximately 14% seen once, with about 0.47% in the top ten. A remark on this clonotype: Its antigen is unidentified.

Donors were all healthy Caucasians. The same data also contributed to another study, on yellow fever vaccine responses in identical twins.

This receptor was taken from a woman aged 18 to 35 in good health. Material: CD4+ T cells sorted from blood. The J gene is TRBJ1-2, the V gene TRBV2; the D gene is possibly TRBD1 (5 bases). CDR3 protein: CASSTGTSGYTF. The CDR3, as DNA: TGTGCCAGCAGTACGGGGACGAGCGGCTACACCTTC.